The 5 T cell receptor beta chains presented below share a single source sample, sequenced in a study of cytomegalovirus exposure and HLA in healthy donors. PCR employed 60 Vbeta and 13 Jbeta primers. The repertoire was sequenced with immunoSEQ multiplex PCR; TCRdb's copy has only in-frame clones and lacks some. The sample carries some 150,000 clones, approximately 65% recorded once. The sample consisted of PBMCs. These receptors were obtained from a man between 35 and 55 years old in good health and CMV-seronegative.

The V gene is TRBV6-5, the J gene TRBJ2-6, with 8 positions matching TRBD1. The trim removed 4 bases at V and 3 bases at J, leaving 5 bases unmatched. This CDR3 comprises 16 residues. CDR1 MNHEY and CDR2 SVGAGI come from the germline V gene. The CDR3 is CASSSPRGRGANVLTF. CDR3 DNA: TGTGCCAGCAGTTCGCCCAGGGGGCGTGGGGCCAACGTCCTGACTTTC.

The chain carries TRBV27 and TRBJ2-7; D call uncertain. Germline CDR1 reads MNHEY; CDR2 reads SMNVEV (reference sequence). V lost 6 bases, J lost 4 bases, and 10 bases lay in between. The CDR3 is 12 amino acids. The CDR3 is CASSLDGYEQYF. The CDR3 DNA reads as TGTGCCAGCAGCCTAGATGGGTACGAGCAGTACTTC.

The V and J genes are TRBV28 and TRBJ1-3, with 9 bases that match TRBD1. From germline, CDR1 is MDHEN and CDR2 SYDVKM. CDR3 length equals 15 residues. V gave up 6 bases and J gave up 3 bases; unmatched junction bases: 6. The CDR3 loop is CASRPSGQGGNTIYF. The CDR3 DNA follows: TGTGCCAGCAGGCCGTCGGGACAGGGTGGAAACACCATATATTTT.

The chain links TRBV7-9 to TRBJ2-7, with 10 bases aligning to TRBD1. Germline CDR1 and CDR2: SEHNR and FQNEAQ (reference sequence). The CDR3 is made up of 13 amino acids. V lost 3 bases, J lost 5 bases, and 1 base stayed unmatched. This CDR3 reads CASSFDRGHEQYF. The DNA of the CDR3 is TGTGCCAGCAGCTTTGACAGGGGGCACGAGCAGTACTTC.

The V gene is TRBV11-2, the J gene TRBJ2-3, with TRBD1 matching over 10 bases. The germline V gene encodes CDR1 SGHAT and CDR2 FQNNGV. J lost 2 bases, V lost 5 bases, and 7 bases had no gene match. The CDR3 contains 16 residues. In DNA form, the CDR3 reads TGTGCCAGCAGCACCCTGGGACAGGGGATCACAGATACGCAGTATTTT. Translated, it gives CASSTLGQGITDTQYF.